The TCR beta chain described here comes from a study of PD-L1 blockade in urothelial cancer. Study in general: Analyzed time points were 3 weeks (second dose) and 6 weeks after therapy began.

Stated time point: pretreatment peripheral blood. The cohort comprised individuals with locally advanced or metastatic urothelial carcinoma. Assay used: immunoSEQ multiplex PCR; TCRdb lists only in-frame clones, some missing. The repertoire holds around 68,000 clones, with about 81% as singletons. This clonotype was sampled from a man in his 70s with urothelial cancer. Source: PBMCs, taken around atezolizumab (anti-PD-L1) treatment.

This CDR3 is CASSLAFEGGYTF. For the CDR3, the DNA is TGCGCCAGCAGCTTGGCGTTCGAGGGTGGCTACACCTTC. The chain recombines TRBV5-1 with TRBJ1-2; D remains unclear. V lost 0 bases to trimming and J lost 7 bases, with 10 bases between them. Looked up from germline, CDR1 is SGHRS and CDR2 is YFSETQ. The CDR3 is 13 residues long.